The T cell receptor (beta chain) under discussion was sequenced for a study of CD8 T cells in ankylosing spondylitis. Whole-study findings and limits: Enrichment of disease-linked clones was reportedly significant in matched ankylosing spondylitis synovial fluid. There was a TCR beta motif, made of fewer than 10 highly homologous variants, that appeared characteristic of ankylosing spondylitis blood. Earlier reports found some motif variants in synovial fluid and blood in reactive arthritis.

In its sample, this clonotype was seen many times. The antigen remains undetermined. A quantitative 5'-RACE method, one with molecular barcodes, was used to make TCR beta libraries. One entry per CDR3 protein, called by TCRdb with MiXCR from the 5' RACE reads. The sample lists hundreds of thousands of distinct CDR3 sequences; about a quarter were seen once. Sequencing input: blood, either unsorted or a sorted T cell fraction (not recorded which). The receptor's source is a male donor with ankylosing spondylitis or in good health (not recorded which).

The chain's CDR3 is CASSFHAGTSGSYEQYF. The CDR3 coding sequence is TGTGCCAGCAGTTTCCACGCCGGGACTAGCGGTTCCTACGAGCAGTACTTC. This rearrangement joins TRBV28 to TRBJ2-7; TRBD2 matches at 11 bases. V lost 3 bases, J lost 1 base, and 8 bases stayed unmatched. CDR1 is MDHEN, CDR2 SYDVKM, per germline. This CDR3 is 17 amino acids long.